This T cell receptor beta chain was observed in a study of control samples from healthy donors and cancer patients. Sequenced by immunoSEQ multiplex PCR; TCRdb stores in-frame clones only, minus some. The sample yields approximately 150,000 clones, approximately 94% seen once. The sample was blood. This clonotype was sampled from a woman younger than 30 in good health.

Written as DNA, the CDR3 is TGTGCCACCAGCAGACCTATCGGGGTTGGAGAGACCCAGTACTTC. Its translation: CATSRPIGVGETQYF. The V gene is TRBV15, the J gene TRBJ2-5, with D possibly being TRBD2 (5 bases). The CDR3 loop spans 15 amino acids. Germline V gene data show CDR1 as LNHNV and CDR2 as YYDKDF (reference sequence). Trimming took off 2 bases at V and 4 bases at J, with 14 bases between the two ends. The full variable domain, with the rest looked up from reference TRBV15 and TRBJ2-5, is DAMVIQNPRYQVTQFGKPVTLSCSQTLNHNVMYWYQQKSSQAPKLLFHYYDKDFNNEADTPDNFQSRRPNTSFCFLDIRSPGLGDTAMYLCATSRPIGVGETQYFGPGTRLLVL.